Shown below are 14 T cell receptor beta chains from a single sample sequenced in a study of OX40 agonist ivuxolimab in advanced cancers. The protocol was immunoSEQ multiplex PCR, while the TCRdb copy is restricted to in-frame clones and leaves out a portion. The sample records about 61,000 clones, approximately 93% being singletons. The sequencing used CD4+ or CD8+ T cells sorted from blood, collected in a trial of the OX40 agonist ivuxolimab. The source of these receptors is an adult with an advanced solid tumor such as melanoma, head and neck, liver or kidney cancer.

The chain carries TRBV7-9 and TRBJ1-2; D call uncertain. The CDR3 length is 13 residues. Germline V gene lookup returns CDR1 SEHNR and CDR2 FQNEAQ (reference sequence). Between the trimmed V and J ends, which lost 8 bases and 5 bases, there was a span of 15 bases. DNA of the CDR3: TGTGCCAGCGAGGACGGTTCGTTTTATGGCTACACCTTC. Protein: CASEDGSFYGYTF.

In its sample, this clone was seen once. This chain joins TRBV5-1 and TRBJ2-1; a possible D gene is TRBD1 (7 bases). CDR3 length equals 13 residues. Germline assignment: CDR1 SGHRS and CDR2 YFSETQ. Trimming shortened V by 4 bases and J by 6 bases, and 11 bases separated the two germline ends. CDR3 protein: CASSQGGSNEQFF. As DNA, the CDR3 is TGCGCCAGCAGCCAGGGGGGCTCCAATGAGCAGTTCTTC.

J is TRBJ1-2 and V is TRBV6-5, with D possibly being TRBD1 (6 bases). Germline CDR1 MNHEY, CDR2 SVGAGI. This CDR3 has 13 residues. V was pared by 10 bases and J by 6 bases, with 18 bases between. The CDR3 is CATSSSGGHGYTF. Written as DNA, the CDR3 is TGTGCCACCTCATCGTCGGGGGGCCATGGCTACACCTTC.

The chain uses TRBV19 and TRBJ1-5, with D unresolved. Trimming cost V 3 bases and J 2 bases, with 11 bases left between them. CDR1 and CDR2 (germline): LNHDA, SQIVND (reference sequence). CDR3 length equals 15 residues. The CDR3 loop is CASSILALGNQPQHF. The CDR3, as DNA: TGTGCCAGTAGTATTTTAGCCCTTGGCAATCAGCCCCAGCATTTT.

This clone was recorded only once. The gene calls are TRBV7-8 and TRBJ2-1; D gene ambiguous. Germline loops: CDR1 SGHVS, CDR2 FQNEAQ. The CDR3 contains 13 residues. Trimming took 5 bases from V and 8 from J, leaving 13 bases between them. The CDR3 loop is CASSENTVHEQFF. CDR3 bases: TGTGCCAGCAGCGAGAATACCGTTCATGAGCAGTTCTTC.

The chain is built from TRBV9 and TRBJ2-1; D may be TRBD2 (6 bases). The V end was cut by 4 bases, the J end by 8 bases, with 13 bases between. CDR1 and CDR2 from the germline V gene are SGDLS and YYNGEE. The CDR3 is 13 amino acids. CDR3 bases: TGTGCCAGCAGCCCGGGACTTTCTGATGAGCAGTTCTTC. Its translation: CASSPGLSDEQFF. The variable domain in full, with the rest retrieved from reference TRBV9 and TRBJ2-1, is DSGVTQTPKHLITATGQRVTLRCSPRSGDLSVYWYQQSLDQGLQFLIQYYNGEERAKGNILERFSAQQFPDLHSELNLSSLELGDSALYFCASSPGLSDEQFFGPGTRLTVL.

The chain is built from TRBV4-1 and TRBJ1-4; D possibly corresponds to TRBD1 (5 bases). CDR1 MGHRA and CDR2 YSYEKL come from the germline V gene. CDR3 length: 15 residues. V was cut by 2 bases and J by 4 bases, with 11 bases left in between. The CDR3 sequence: CASSQSGTVNEKLFF. The CDR3 nucleotides read TGCGCCAGCAGCCAATCGGGGACCGTTAATGAAAAACTGTTTTTT.

This clone is deemed medium-sized. The chain employs TRBV6-6 and TRBJ2-2; D gene unclear. Germline values: CDR1 MNHNY, CDR2 SVGAGI (reference sequence). CDR3 size: 14 residues. The V and J ends lost 0 bases and 4 bases respectively, with 6 bases between them. DNA for the CDR3: TGTGCCAGCAGTTACTCGAGGAGCACCGGGGAGCTGTTTTTT. Its protein product is CASSYSRSTGELFF.

The chain employs TRBV9 and TRBJ2-2, with D tentatively TRBD1 (6 bases). Germline V lookup: CDR1 SGDLS, CDR2 YYNGEE. The CDR3 runs 14 residues. Trimming cost V 3 bases and J 7 bases, with 13 bases left between them. In DNA form, the CDR3 reads TGTGCCAGCAGCGAAAGGGGGAGCGTCGGGGAGCTGTTTTTT. This translates into CASSERGSVGELFF.

This clone was recorded only once. The gene calls are TRBV27 and TRBJ1-5; no clear D gene. The CDR3 extends over 14 amino acids. The V end lost 4 bases, the J end lost 6 bases, and 13 bases lay between the germline ends. Germline V gene sequence: CDR1 MNHEY, CDR2 SMNVEV (reference sequence). In DNA, the CDR3 is TGTGCCAGCAGTTACGGACGATGGATTCAGCCCCAGCATTTT. Its protein is CASSYGRWIQPQHF.

V gene TRBV4-2 combines with J gene TRBJ1-4, with D unclear. V dropped 6 bases and J dropped 5 bases, with 25 bases sitting between them. This CDR3 is built from 18 residues. The germline gives CDR1 LGHNA, CDR2 YNFKEQ. The CDR3 nucleotides are TGTGCCAGCAGTGATGCTACACGTCTCCCAGTCGACAATGAAAAACTGTTTTTT. Its protein product is CASSDATRLPVDNEKLFF.

This chain links TRBV4-1 with TRBJ2-7, with TRBD1 matching 9 bases. V dropped 4 bases and J dropped 0; count of bases not matched to a gene: 1. This CDR3 contains 14 residues. The germline V gene has CDR1 MGHRA and CDR2 YSYEKL. The DNA of the CDR3 is TGCGCCAGCAGCCCGGGACAGGGCTCCTACGAGCAGTACTTC. Encoded protein: CASSPGQGSYEQYF.

The chain uses TRBV28 and TRBJ1-5, with no clear D. This CDR3 region has 15 residues. V lost 6 bases, J lost 4 bases, and 16 bases lay in between. Germline CDR1 is MDHEN and CDR2 is SYDVKM. The CDR3 DNA follows: TGTGCCAGCAGACCGCCCCTAGCCCGAAATCAGCCCCAGCATTTT. The encoded protein is CASRPPLARNQPQHF.

The chain carries TRBV29-1 and TRBJ1-4, with 7 bases aligning to TRBD1. This CDR3 contains 13 residues. The germline CDR1 and CDR2 sequences are SQVTM and ANQGSEA. The ends lost 4 bases at V and 5 bases at J; junction bases unmatched: 4. The CDR3 nucleotides read TGCAGCGTTGGTCAGGGGGGGAATGAAAAACTGTTTTTT. Its translation is CSVGQGGNEKLFF.